The source of this T cell receptor beta chain is a study of blood T cell repertoires in COVID-19. TCRdb keeps only in-frame clones here, not all; method: immunoSEQ multiplex PCR. The sample lists more than 350,000 clones, more than 70% occurring once. The CDR3 totals 12 residues. V was trimmed by 7 bases and J by 3 bases, leaving 6 bases between them. This clone turned up a few times. The sample consisted of peripheral blood. The receptor comes from a woman aged 25 to 39 with COVID-19, enrolled during active disease. This chain uses TRBV12-3 or TRBV12-4 with TRBJ2-2, with D uncertain. DNA of the CDR3: TGTGCCAGCACTACGGACACCGGGGAGCTGTTTTTT. This gives the protein CASTTDTGELFF.